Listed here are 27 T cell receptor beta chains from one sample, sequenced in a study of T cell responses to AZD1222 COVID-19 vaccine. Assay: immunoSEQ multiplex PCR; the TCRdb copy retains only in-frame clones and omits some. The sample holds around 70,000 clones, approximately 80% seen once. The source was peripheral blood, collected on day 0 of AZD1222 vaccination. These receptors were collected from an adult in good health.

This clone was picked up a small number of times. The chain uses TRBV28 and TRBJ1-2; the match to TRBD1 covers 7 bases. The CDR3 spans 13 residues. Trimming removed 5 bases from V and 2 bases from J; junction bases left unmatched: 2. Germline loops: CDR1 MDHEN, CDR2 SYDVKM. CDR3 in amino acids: CASSTTGNYGYTF. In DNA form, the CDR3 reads TGTGCCAGCAGTACGACAGGGAACTATGGCTACACCTTC.

The chain's CDR3 is CASSLDRGIAFF. Written as DNA, the CDR3 is TGTGCCAGCAGCTTAGACAGGGGGATAGCTTTCTTT. The rearrangement uses TRBV7-8 and TRBJ1-1; 8 bases align to TRBD1. Germline loops: CDR1 SGHVS, CDR2 FQNEAQ. The CDR3 is 12 residues long. With 1 base clipped from V and 10 bases from J, the junction kept 2 bases outside the gene matches. The whole variable domain, filled in from reference TRBV7-8 and TRBJ1-1, reads GAGVSQSPRYKVAKRGQDVALRCDPISGHVSLFWYQQALGQGPEFLTYFQNEAQLDKSGLPSDRFFAERPEGSVSTLKIQRTQQEDSAVYLCASSLDRGIAFFGQGTRLTVV.

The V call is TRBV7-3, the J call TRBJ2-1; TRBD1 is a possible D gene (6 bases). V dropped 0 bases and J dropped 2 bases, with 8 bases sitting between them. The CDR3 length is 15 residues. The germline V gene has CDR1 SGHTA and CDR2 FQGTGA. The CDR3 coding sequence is TGTGCCAGCAGCTTAACAAGGGGGACCTACAATGAGCAGTTCTTC. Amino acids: CASSLTRGTYNEQFF.

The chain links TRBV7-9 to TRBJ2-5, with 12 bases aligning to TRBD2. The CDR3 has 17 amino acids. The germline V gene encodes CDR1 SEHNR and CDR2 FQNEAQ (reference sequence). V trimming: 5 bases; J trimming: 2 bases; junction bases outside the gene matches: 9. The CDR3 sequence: CASSLGLAGYIQETQYF. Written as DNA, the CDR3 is TGTGCCAGCAGCCTTGGACTAGCGGGATATATTCAAGAGACCCAGTACTTC.

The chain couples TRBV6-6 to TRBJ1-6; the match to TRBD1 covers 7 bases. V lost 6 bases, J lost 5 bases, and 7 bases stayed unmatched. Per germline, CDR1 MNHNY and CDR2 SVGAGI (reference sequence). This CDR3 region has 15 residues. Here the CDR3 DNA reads TGTGCCAGCAGGCCACAGGGGCCGGATAATTCACCCCTCCACTTT. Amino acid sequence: CASRPQGPDNSPLHF.

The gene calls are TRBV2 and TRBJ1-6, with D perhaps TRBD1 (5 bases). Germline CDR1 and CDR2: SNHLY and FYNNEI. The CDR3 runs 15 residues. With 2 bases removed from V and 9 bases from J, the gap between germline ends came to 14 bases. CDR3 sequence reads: CASSEMGGLGSPLHF. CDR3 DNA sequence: TGTGCCAGCAGTGAAATGGGGGGGTTGGGTTCACCCCTCCACTTT.

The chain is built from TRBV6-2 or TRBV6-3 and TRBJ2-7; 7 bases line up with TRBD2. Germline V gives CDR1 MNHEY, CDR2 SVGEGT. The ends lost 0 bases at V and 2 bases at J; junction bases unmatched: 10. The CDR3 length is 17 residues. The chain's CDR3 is CASSYSSLGGGTYEQYF. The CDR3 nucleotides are TGTGCCAGCAGTTACTCGAGTCTTGGCGGGGGAACCTACGAGCAGTACTTC.

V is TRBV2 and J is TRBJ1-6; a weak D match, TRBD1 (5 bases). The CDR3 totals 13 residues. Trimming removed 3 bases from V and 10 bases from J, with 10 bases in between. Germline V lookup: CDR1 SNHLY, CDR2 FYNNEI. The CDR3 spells CASSDRVGSPLHF. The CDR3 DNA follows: TGTGCCAGCAGTGACAGGGTTGGGTCACCCCTCCACTTT.

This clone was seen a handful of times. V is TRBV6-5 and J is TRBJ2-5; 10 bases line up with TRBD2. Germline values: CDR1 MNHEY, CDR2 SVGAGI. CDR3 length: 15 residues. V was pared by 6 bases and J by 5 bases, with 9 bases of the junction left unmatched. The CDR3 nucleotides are TGTGCCAGCAGGAAAAGCGGGGGGGCGGCGGAGACCCAGTACTTC. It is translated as CASRKSGGAAETQYF.

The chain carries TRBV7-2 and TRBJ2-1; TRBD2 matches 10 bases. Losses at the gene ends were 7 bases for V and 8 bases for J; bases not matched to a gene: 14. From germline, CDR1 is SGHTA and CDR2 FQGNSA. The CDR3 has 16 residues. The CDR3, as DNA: TGTGCCAGCAAAGAGGCTCCTAGCGGGGGTTCGTATGAGCAGTTCTTC. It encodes CASKEAPSGGSYEQFF. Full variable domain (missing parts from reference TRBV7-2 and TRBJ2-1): GAGVSQSPSNKVTEKGKDVELRCDPISGHTALYWYRQSLGQGLEFLIYFQGNSAPDKSGLPSDRFSAERTGGSVSTLTIQRTQQEDSAVYLCASKEAPSGGSYEQFFGPGTRLTVL.

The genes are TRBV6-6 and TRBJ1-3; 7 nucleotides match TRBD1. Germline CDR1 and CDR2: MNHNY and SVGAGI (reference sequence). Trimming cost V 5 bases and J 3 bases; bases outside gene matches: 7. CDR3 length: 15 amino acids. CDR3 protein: CASSDRVFGGNTIYF. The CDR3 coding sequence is TGTGCCAGCAGTGACAGGGTCTTTGGTGGAAACACCATATATTTT.

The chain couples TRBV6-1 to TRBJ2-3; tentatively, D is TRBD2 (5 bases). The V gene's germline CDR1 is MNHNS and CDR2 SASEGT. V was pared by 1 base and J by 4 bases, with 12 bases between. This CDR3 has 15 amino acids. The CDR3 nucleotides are TGTGCCAGCAGTGAAGATGGAGGAGGATCAGATACGCAGTATTTT. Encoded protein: CASSEDGGGSDTQYF.

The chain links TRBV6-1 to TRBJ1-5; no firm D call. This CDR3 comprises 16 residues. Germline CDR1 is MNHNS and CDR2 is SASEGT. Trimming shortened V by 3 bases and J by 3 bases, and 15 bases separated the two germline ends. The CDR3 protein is CASSDLQAGTNQPQHF. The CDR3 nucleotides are TGTGCCAGCAGTGATCTGCAAGCAGGAACCAATCAGCCCCAGCATTTT.

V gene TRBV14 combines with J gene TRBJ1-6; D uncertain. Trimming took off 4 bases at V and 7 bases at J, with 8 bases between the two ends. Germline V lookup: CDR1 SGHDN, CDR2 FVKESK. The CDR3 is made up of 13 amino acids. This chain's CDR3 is CASSLNSNSPLHF. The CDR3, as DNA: TGTGCCAGCAGCCTAAACTCCAATTCACCCCTCCACTTT.

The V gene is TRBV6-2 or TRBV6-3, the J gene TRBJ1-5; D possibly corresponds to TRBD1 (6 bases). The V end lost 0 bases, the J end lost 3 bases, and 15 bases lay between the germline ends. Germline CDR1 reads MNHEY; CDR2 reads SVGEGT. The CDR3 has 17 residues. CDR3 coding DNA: TGTGCCAGCAGTTACTCGTACGGTAGGGGGAACAATCAGCCCCAGCATTTT. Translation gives CASSYSYGRGNNQPQHF.

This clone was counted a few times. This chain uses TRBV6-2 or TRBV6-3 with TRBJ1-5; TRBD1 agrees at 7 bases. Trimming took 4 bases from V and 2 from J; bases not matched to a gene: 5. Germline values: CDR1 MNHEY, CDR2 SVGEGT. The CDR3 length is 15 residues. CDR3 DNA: TGTGCCAGCAGTTTAGACAGGGTTGGCAATCAGCCCCAGCATTTT. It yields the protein CASSLDRVGNQPQHF.

The CDR3 DNA reads as TGTGCCAGTAGTATGACGAAAGAGACCCAGTACTTC. It is translated as CASSMTKETQYF. The chain uses TRBV19 and TRBJ2-5; D is unclear. This CDR3 region has 12 residues. Per germline, CDR1 LNHDA and CDR2 SQIVND (reference sequence). V lost 3 bases, J lost 3 bases, and 5 bases lay in between.

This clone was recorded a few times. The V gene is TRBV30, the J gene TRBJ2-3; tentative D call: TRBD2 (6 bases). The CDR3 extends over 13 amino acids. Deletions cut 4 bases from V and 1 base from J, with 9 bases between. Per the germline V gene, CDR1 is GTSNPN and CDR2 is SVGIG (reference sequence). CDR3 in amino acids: CAWTPGGTDTQYF. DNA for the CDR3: TGTGCCTGGACACCGGGAGGCACAGATACGCAGTATTTT.

CDR3 in DNA: TGTGCCAGCACAGGGACAGGGATGAACACTGAAGCTTTCTTT. Protein product: CASTGTGMNTEAFF. The chain links TRBV6-5 to TRBJ1-1; 9 positions agree with TRBD1. Trimming took 7 bases from V and 0 from J; bases not matched to a gene: 3. CDR3 size: 14 residues. The V gene's germline CDR1 is MNHEY and CDR2 SVGAGI.

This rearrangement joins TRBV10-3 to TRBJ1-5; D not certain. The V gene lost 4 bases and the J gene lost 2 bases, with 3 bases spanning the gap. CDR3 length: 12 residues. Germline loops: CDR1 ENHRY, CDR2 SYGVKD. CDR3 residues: CAISVGNQPQHF. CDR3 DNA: TGTGCCATCAGTGTGGGCAATCAGCCCCAGCATTTT.

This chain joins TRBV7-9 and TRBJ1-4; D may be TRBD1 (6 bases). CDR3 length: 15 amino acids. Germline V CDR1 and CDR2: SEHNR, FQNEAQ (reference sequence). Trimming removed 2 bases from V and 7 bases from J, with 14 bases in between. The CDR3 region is CASSLPTGSGEKLFF. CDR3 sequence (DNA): TGTGCCAGCAGCTTACCGACAGGCTCGGGTGAAAAACTGTTTTTT.

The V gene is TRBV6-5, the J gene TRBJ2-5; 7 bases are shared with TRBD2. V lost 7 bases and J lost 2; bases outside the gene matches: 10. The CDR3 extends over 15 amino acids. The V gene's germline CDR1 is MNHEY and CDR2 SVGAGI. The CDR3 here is CASTKETSFQETQYF. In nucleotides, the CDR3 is TGTGCCAGCACCAAAGAGACTAGCTTTCAAGAGACCCAGTACTTC.

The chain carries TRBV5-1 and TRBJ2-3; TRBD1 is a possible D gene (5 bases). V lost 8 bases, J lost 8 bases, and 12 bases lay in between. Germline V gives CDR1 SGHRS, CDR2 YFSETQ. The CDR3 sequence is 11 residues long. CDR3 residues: CASGNQGTQYF. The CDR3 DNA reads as TGCGCCAGTGGGAACCAGGGTACGCAGTATTTT.

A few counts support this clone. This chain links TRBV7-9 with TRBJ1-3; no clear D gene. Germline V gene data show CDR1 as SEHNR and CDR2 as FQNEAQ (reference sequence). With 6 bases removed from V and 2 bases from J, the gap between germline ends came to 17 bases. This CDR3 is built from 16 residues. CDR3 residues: CASSPTSRLAGNTIYF. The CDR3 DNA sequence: TGTGCCAGCAGTCCCACTTCAAGGCTGGCTGGAAACACCATATATTTT.

The CDR3 here is CAAFDGDTIYF. As DNA, the CDR3 is TGTGCCGCCTTTGATGGGGACACCATATATTTT. The rearrangement joins TRBV3-1 (or the pseudogene TRBV3-2) to TRBJ1-3; D unresolved. The germline V gene encodes CDR1 LGHDT and CDR2 YNNKEL (reference sequence). This CDR3 comprises 11 residues. Trimming cost V 11 bases and J 8 bases, with 13 bases left between them.

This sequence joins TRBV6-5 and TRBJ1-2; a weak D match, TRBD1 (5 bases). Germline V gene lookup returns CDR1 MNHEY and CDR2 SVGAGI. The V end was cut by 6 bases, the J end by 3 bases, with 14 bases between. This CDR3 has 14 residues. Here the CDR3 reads CASRAAGGDYGYTF. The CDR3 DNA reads TGTGCCAGCAGGGCCGCGGGGGGGGACTATGGCTACACCTTC.

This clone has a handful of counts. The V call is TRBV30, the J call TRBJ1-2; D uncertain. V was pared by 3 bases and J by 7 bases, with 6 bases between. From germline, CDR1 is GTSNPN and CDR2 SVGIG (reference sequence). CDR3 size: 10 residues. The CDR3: CAWRKGGYTF. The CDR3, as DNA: TGTGCCTGGAGGAAGGGTGGCTACACCTTC.